This passage covers 27 T cell receptor beta chains from one sample sequenced in a study of OX40 agonist ivuxolimab in advanced cancers. Measured with immunoSEQ multiplex PCR; TCRdb has only the in-frame clones, and not every one. The sample records some 42,000 clones, around 84% being singletons. The sequencing used CD4+ or CD8+ T cells sorted from blood, collected in a trial of the OX40 agonist ivuxolimab. The receptors were sampled from an adult with an advanced solid tumor such as melanoma, head and neck, liver or kidney cancer.

This chain connects TRBV28 to TRBJ2-3; D unresolved. The CDR3 length is 13 residues. The V end was cut by 5 bases, the J end by 4 bases, with 10 bases between. CDR1 and CDR2 (germline): MDHEN, SYDVKM. The CDR3 protein is CASSGLDADTQYF. CDR3 coding DNA: TGTGCCAGCAGTGGATTGGACGCAGATACGCAGTATTTT.

This clone was observed a few times. The CDR3 is CASSPQGRRTGELFF. The CDR3 DNA is TGTGCCAGCAGTCCTCAGGGAAGAAGGACCGGGGAGCTGTTTTTT. This rearrangement joins TRBV28 to TRBJ2-2, with a weak D call TRBD1 (5 bases). This CDR3 has 15 amino acids. V lost 5 bases and J lost 5, with 15 bases in between. Germline values: CDR1 MDHEN, CDR2 SYDVKM.

The chain couples TRBV5-1 to TRBJ1-1, with D maybe TRBD1 (6 bases). Germline values: CDR1 SGHRS, CDR2 YFSETQ. The CDR3 loop spans 14 amino acids. With 0 bases removed from V and 3 bases from J, the gap between germline ends came to 9 bases. The CDR3 sequence: CASSLGGGDTEAFF. The CDR3 bases are TGCGCCAGCAGCTTGGGAGGGGGTGACACTGAAGCTTTCTTT. Complete variable domain (other parts from reference TRBV5-1 and TRBJ1-1): KAGVTQTPRYLIKTRGQQVTLSCSPISGHRSVSWYQQTPGQGLQFLFEYFSETQRNKGNFPGRFSGRQFSNSRSEMNVSTLELGDSALYLCASSLGGGDTEAFFGQGTRLTVV.

The genes are TRBV9 and TRBJ2-3; TRBD1 aligns across 8 bases. The CDR3 is 16 residues long. After removal of 4 bases from V and 3 bases from J, the junction contained 10 bases not matched to a gene. Germline CDR1 reads SGDLS; CDR2 reads YYNGEE. CDR3 region: CASSLMDRVETDTQYF. In nucleotides, the CDR3 is TGTGCCAGCAGCCTCATGGACAGGGTAGAAACAGATACGCAGTATTTT.

In the case of this clone: No conserved phenylalanine or tryptophan ends this CDR3, so it is likely a read error. The chain is built from TRBV5-1 and TRBJ2-7; the match to TRBD1 covers 11 bases. V lost 4 bases, J lost 2 bases, and 8 bases stayed unmatched. CDR1 SGHRS and CDR2 YFSETQ come from the germline V gene. CDR3 length: 16 residues. The CDR3 reads CASSAGRTGGAYEQYL. CDR3 DNA: TGCGCCAGCAGCGCCGGGCGGACAGGGGGCGCCTACGAGCAGTACCTC.

The V and J genes are TRBV28 and TRBJ1-2, with D possibly matching TRBD1 (6 bases). The CDR3 loop spans 14 amino acids. The V end lost 6 bases, the J end lost 4 bases, and 15 bases lay between the germline ends. CDR1 is MDHEN, CDR2 SYDVKM, per germline. The CDR3 DNA reads TGTGCCAGCAGCCCCCCGACAGGACCCTATGGCTACACCTTC. The encoded protein is CASSPPTGPYGYTF.

The gene calls are TRBV29-1 and TRBJ2-7, with 10 bases lining up with TRBD1. CDR3 size: 14 residues. CDR1 is SQVTM, CDR2 ANQGSEA, per germline. Losses at the gene ends were 4 bases for V and 4 bases for J; bases not matched to a gene: 7. CDR3 region: CSVGGTGVGYEQYF. The CDR3 DNA sequence: TGCAGCGTTGGCGGGACAGGGGTGGGTTACGAGCAGTACTTC.

This chain uses TRBV13 with TRBJ2-3; TRBD1 or TRBD2 may be the D gene (5 bases each). Germline CDR1 PRHDT, CDR2 FYEKMQ (reference sequence). The V end was cut by 1 base, the J end by 3 bases, with 11 bases between. The CDR3 loop spans 15 amino acids. The CDR3 DNA is TGTGCCAGCAGCTTAGCTGGGGGTAGGACAGATACGCAGTATTTT. Translating it yields CASSLAGGRTDTQYF. Complete variable domain (other parts from reference TRBV13 and TRBJ2-3): AAGVIQSPRHLIKEKRETATLKCYPIPRHDTVYWYQQGPGQDPQFLISFYEKMQSDKGSIPDRFSAQQFSDYHSELNMSSLELGDSALYFCASSLAGGRTDTQYFGPGTRLTVL.

The rearrangement uses TRBV9 and TRBJ2-3; 10 nucleotides align to TRBD2. V was clipped by 3 bases and J by 4 bases; unmatched bases: 14. CDR1 and CDR2 (germline): SGDLS, YYNGEE. The length of the CDR3 is 18 residues. CDR3 region: CASSGAPRAGGHADTQYF. DNA of the CDR3: TGTGCCAGCAGCGGGGCCCCTCGAGCGGGGGGGCATGCAGATACGCAGTATTTT.

V gene TRBV29-1 combines with J gene TRBJ1-4; D uncertain. Trimming cost V 0 bases and J 8 bases, with 28 bases left between them. The germline CDR1 and CDR2 sequences are SQVTM and ANQGSEA. CDR3 length: 19 residues. The CDR3 region is CSVEDPRPGHGSTGEKLFF. CDR3 in DNA: TGCAGCGTTGAAGACCCCCGGCCCGGGCACGGCTCTACGGGAGAAAAACTGTTTTTT.

The CDR3 DNA follows: TGTGCCAGCAGCTTAGCGGCCCCCGAGGGTAGGCCCGGGGAGCTGTTTTTT. It is translated as CASSLAAPEGRPGELFF. The chain couples TRBV11-3 to TRBJ2-2; tentatively, D is TRBD2 (5 bases). The CDR3 contains 17 residues. V was pared by 1 base and J by 6 bases, with 18 bases between. The germline V gene has CDR1 SGHNT and CDR2 YENEEA.

This chain connects TRBV4-3 to TRBJ2-3; weak D call: TRBD2 (6 bases). From germline, CDR1 is LGHNA and CDR2 YSLEER. The CDR3 is 17 residues long. The V end was cut by 0 bases, the J end by 1 base, with 14 bases between. Here the CDR3 DNA reads TGCGCCAGCAGCCAAGATAAGTTCTCGGGAGGCACAGATACGCAGTATTTT. Translated, it gives CASSQDKFSGGTDTQYF.

The V gene is TRBV5-1, the J gene TRBJ1-2; D remains unclear. Germline CDR1 reads SGHRS; CDR2 reads YFSETQ. The CDR3 loop spans 13 amino acids. Trimming took off 2 bases at V and 8 bases at J, with 13 bases between the two ends. CDR3 sequence reads: CASSFDHSEGYTF. The CDR3 DNA is TGCGCCAGCAGCTTTGATCACTCTGAGGGCTACACCTTC.

V gene TRBV6-6 combines with J gene TRBJ2-5; D is uncertain. Germline V gene sequence: CDR1 MNHNY, CDR2 SVGAGI (reference sequence). There are 14 residues in the CDR3. Deletions cut 2 bases from V and 0 bases from J, with 7 bases between. The CDR3 bases are TGTGCCAGCAGTTACGTTACAGACCAAGAGACCCAGTACTTC. This sequence encodes CASSYVTDQETQYF.

The rearrangement joins TRBV13 to TRBJ1-1; 9 nucleotides line up with TRBD1. Germline V gene lookup returns CDR1 PRHDT and CDR2 FYEKMQ (reference sequence). The J segment lost 11 bases and the V segment lost 5 bases, leaving 15 bases of the junction unmatched. The CDR3 has 15 residues. This CDR3 reads CASSTADRGKMLAFF. The CDR3 DNA follows: TGTGCCAGCAGCACCGCGGACAGGGGAAAGATGCTGGCTTTCTTT.

The V and J genes are TRBV6-5 and TRBJ1-2; a possible D gene is TRBD1 (5 bases). Trimming left V 5 bases short and J 8 bases short, with 15 bases between. The germline gives CDR1 MNHEY, CDR2 SVGAGI. This CDR3 region has 13 residues. CDR3 amino acids: CASSPQGMWGYTF. The CDR3 DNA is TGTGCCAGCAGTCCCCAGGGCATGTGGGGCTACACCTTC.

This clone appeared a few times. The chain uses TRBV4-3 and TRBJ1-1; D is unclear. CDR1 and CDR2 from the germline V gene are LGHNA and YSLEER. The CDR3 contains 13 residues. Between the trimmed V and J ends, which lost 1 base and 1 base, there was a span of 4 bases. The CDR3 loop is CASSQGSNTEAFF. Here the CDR3 DNA reads TGCGCCAGCAGCCAAGGGTCGAACACTGAAGCTTTCTTT.

The chain links TRBV7-9 to TRBJ1-1; D is unresolved. Looked up from germline, CDR1 is SEHNR and CDR2 is FQNEAQ (reference sequence). The CDR3 length is 9 residues. The V end was cut by 1 base, the J end by 11 bases, with 2 bases between. The CDR3 loop is CASSLGAFF. CDR3 DNA sequence: TGTGCCAGCAGCTTAGGGGCTTTCTTT. Combining the CDR3 with reference TRBV7-9 and TRBJ1-1 gives the whole variable domain DTGVSQNPRHKITKRGQNVTFRCDPISEHNRLYWYRQTLGQGPEFLTYFQNEAQLEKSRLLSDRFSAERPKGSFSTLEIQRTEQGDSAMYLCASSLGAFFGQGTRLTVV.

Only a few counts were recorded for this clone. J is TRBJ1-1 and V is TRBV29-1; no reliable D call. CDR3 length: 9 residues. Trimming removed 4 bases from V and 6 bases from J, with 3 bases in between. Germline V gene lookup returns CDR1 SQVTM and CDR2 ANQGSEA. The CDR3 is CSVGSEAFF. Here the CDR3 DNA reads TGCAGCGTTGGGTCTGAAGCTTTCTTT.

The chain is built from TRBV7-3 and TRBJ2-3, with 8 nucleotides matching TRBD2. Germline V CDR1 and CDR2: SGHTA, FQGTGA. CDR3 length: 16 residues. V was clipped by 5 bases and J by 0 bases; unmatched bases: 7. The CDR3: CASSHLAGSSTDTQYF. CDR3 DNA sequence: TGTGCCAGCAGCCACCTAGCGGGTTCTAGCACAGATACGCAGTATTTT. Looking up the rest from reference TRBV7-3 and TRBJ2-3 gives the full variable domain: GAGVSQTPSNKVTEKGKYVELRCDPISGHTALYWYRQSLGQGPEFLIYFQGTGAADDSGLPNDRFFAVRPEGSVSTLKIQRTERGDSAVYLCASSHLAGSSTDTQYFGPGTRLTVL.

The V gene is TRBV6-1, the J gene TRBJ1-5; D is unresolved. V was clipped by 8 bases and J by 4 bases, with 12 bases between them. CDR3 length equals 13 residues. In germline, CDR1 is MNHNS, CDR2 SASEGT. CDR3 amino acids: CASGLLDNQPQHF. In DNA, the CDR3 is TGTGCCAGCGGATTGTTAGATAATCAGCCCCAGCATTTT.

The V call is TRBV7-8, the J call TRBJ2-3; 9 bases align to TRBD2. Trimming cost V 5 bases and J 2 bases; bases outside gene matches: 5. The CDR3 has 15 amino acids. The germline V gene encodes CDR1 SGHVS and CDR2 FQNEAQ. The CDR3 region has the DNA TGTGCCAGCAGCCCATTAGCGGGGGTCACAGATACGCAGTATTTT. Its translation is CASSPLAGVTDTQYF.

V and J are TRBV28 and TRBJ1-2, with D perhaps matching TRBD1 (5 bases). This CDR3 is built from 13 residues. Germline V CDR1 and CDR2: MDHEN, SYDVKM. Trimming took 3 bases from V and 3 from J, leaving 8 bases between them. The CDR3 loop is CASSFGGYYGYTF. The CDR3 nucleotides read TGTGCCAGCAGTTTCGGGGGGTACTATGGCTACACCTTC.

This chain links TRBV29-1 with TRBJ2-1; D is unresolved. This CDR3 has 11 amino acids. Trimming removed 0 bases from V and 7 bases from J, with 4 bases in between. CDR1 SQVTM and CDR2 ANQGSEA come from the germline V gene. CDR3 sequence: CSVEERNEQFF. Written as DNA, the CDR3 is TGCAGCGTTGAAGAAAGAAATGAGCAGTTCTTC.

J is TRBJ2-3 and V is TRBV25-1, with TRBD2 matching over 10 bases. Germline V gene data show CDR1 as MGHDK and CDR2 as SYGVNS. V lost 5 bases and J lost 6; bases outside the gene matches: 11. This CDR3 has 16 amino acids. The CDR3 DNA sequence: TGTGCCAGCAGTTCCGGCAGCGGGGGGGCCTCCGATACGCAGTATTTT. Protein: CASSSGSGGASDTQYF.

The J gene is TRBJ2-1, the V gene TRBV28; weak D call: TRBD2 (6 bases). CDR3 length: 15 residues. The germline gives CDR1 MDHEN, CDR2 SYDVKM. The V end lost 3 bases, the J end lost 8 bases, and 17 bases lay between the germline ends. CDR3 sequence reads: CASSLSPGLSDEQFF. Here the CDR3 DNA reads TGTGCCAGCAGTTTGAGTCCGGGACTTTCTGATGAGCAGTTCTTC.

The chain uses TRBV4-3 and TRBJ2-3; D is possibly TRBD1 (5 bases). Germline assignment: CDR1 LGHNA and CDR2 YSLEER. Trimming shortened V by 0 bases and J by 3 bases, and 7 bases separated the two germline ends. CDR3 length: 14 residues. CDR3 in amino acids: CASSQEQVTDTQYF. CDR3 nucleotides: TGCGCCAGCAGCCAAGAACAGGTGACAGATACGCAGTATTTT.